Each of the 10 T cell receptor beta chains below was sequenced from the same sample in a study of blood T cell repertoires in COVID-19. Measured with immunoSEQ multiplex PCR; TCRdb has only the in-frame clones, and not every one. This table holds a few hundred thousand clones, around 89% found once. Sequencing was performed on peripheral blood. All receptors come from a man between 18 and 35 years old who had recovered from COVID-19.

The rearrangement uses TRBV4-2 and TRBJ1-1, with 7 bases fitting TRBD1. The germline gives CDR1 LGHNA, CDR2 YNFKEQ. CDR3 length: 13 residues. Unmatched junction bases numbered 4, after V lost 3 bases and J lost 6 bases. The CDR3 is CASSQGQLPEAFF. CDR3 nucleotide sequence: TGTGCCAGCAGCCAGGGACAGTTGCCTGAAGCTTTCTTT.

The genes are TRBV5-8 and TRBJ2-5; TRBD2 aligns across 8 bases. Germline lookup yields CDR1 SGHTS and CDR2 YDEGEE. The CDR3 is made up of 15 amino acids. The ends lost 4 bases at V and 4 bases at J; junction bases unmatched: 9. The chain's CDR3 is CASSLLGGGVETQYF. The CDR3 nucleotides are TGTGCCAGCAGCCTCCTCGGGGGGGGCGTAGAGACCCAGTACTTC.

CDR3 sequence (DNA): TGTGCCAGCAGCTTGTTAGGGGGCGAGCAGTACTTC. Translated: CASSLLGGEQYF. This sequence joins TRBV5-8 and TRBJ2-7; D may be TRBD1 (6 bases). CDR1 and CDR2 from the germline V gene are SGHTS and YDEGEE. The ends were cut back, 1 base at V and 6 bases at J, with 8 bases in the middle. This CDR3 comprises 12 residues. The whole variable domain, filled in from reference TRBV5-8 and TRBJ2-7, reads EAGVTQSPTHLIKTRGQQATLRCSPISGHTSVYWYQQALGLGLQFLLWYDEGEERNRGNFPPRFSGRQFPNYSSELNVNALELEDSALYLCASSLLGGEQYFGPGTRLTVT.

The rearrangement links TRBV5-8 to TRBJ1-5; 7 bases align to TRBD1. Germline trimming cut 6 bases from V and 0 bases from J; bases unmatched to any gene: 6. Germline CDR1 reads SGHTS; CDR2 reads YDEGEE. The CDR3 runs 15 residues. The CDR3 loop reads CASKGQPYSNQPQHF. CDR3 sequence (DNA): TGTGCCAGCAAGGGACAGCCATATAGCAATCAGCCCCAGCATTTT.

The CDR3 sequence is CASSLAKSRLAEAFF. DNA of the CDR3: TGCGCCAGCAGCTTGGCCAAGAGCCGACTCGCTGAAGCTTTCTTT. This chain connects TRBV5-1 to TRBJ1-1; D is unclear. CDR1 is SGHRS and CDR2 is YFSETQ in the germline V gene. V was shortened by 0 bases and J by 6 bases, with 15 bases between the two germline ends. CDR3 length: 15 amino acids.

This clone occurred once. The chain couples TRBV25-1 to TRBJ2-1; no reliable D call. The CDR3 totals 14 residues. The V gene's germline CDR1 is MGHDK and CDR2 SYGVNS. Trimming took 2 bases from V and 6 from J, leaving 11 bases between them. CDR3 region: CASSETSSGNEQFF. For the CDR3, the DNA is TGTGCCAGCAGTGAAACATCATCAGGCAATGAGCAGTTCTTC.

The gene calls are TRBV29-1 and TRBJ1-1; D unclear. The V and J ends lost 2 bases and 1 base respectively, with 11 bases between them. The CDR3 is 14 residues long. CDR1 and CDR2 from the germline V gene are SQVTM and ANQGSEA. CDR3 region: CSVESDRGNTEAFF. The CDR3 DNA reads as TGCAGCGTTGAATCAGATCGAGGGAACACTGAAGCTTTCTTT.

In this sample, this clone turned up a few times. The chain is built from TRBV24-1 and TRBJ1-5; no firm D call. CDR3 length equals 12 residues. The ends were cut back, 10 bases at V and 5 bases at J, with 11 bases in the middle. In germline, CDR1 is KGHDR, CDR2 SFDVKD. In DNA form, the CDR3 reads TGTGCCACGGGAGGTATCGATCAGCCCCAGCATTTT. Encoded protein: CATGGIDQPQHF.

V and J are TRBV9 and TRBJ1-1; possible D gene TRBD1, 5 bases. CDR1 and CDR2 from the germline V gene are SGDLS and YYNGEE. CDR3 size: 14 residues. V lost 0 bases and J lost 7, with 13 bases in between. The CDR3 loop is CASSVEGESIEAFF. The CDR3 region has the DNA TGTGCCAGCAGCGTAGAAGGGGAAAGCATTGAAGCTTTCTTT.

As DNA, the CDR3 is TGTGCCAGAAGCGACGTTTTGGGGGGGGCTGCCGAAGCTTTCTTT. Amino acid sequence: CARSDVLGGAAEAFF. The V call is TRBV7-5, the J call TRBJ1-1. TRBV7-5 is a pseudogene. The CDR3 extends over 15 amino acids.